This T cell receptor beta chain was found in a study of Graves' ophthalmopathy and Graves' hyperthyroidism. For the study at large: Untreated patients at initial diagnosis provided peripheral blood.

CDR1 is SGHTA and CDR2 is FQGNSA in the germline V gene. V shed 7 bases and J shed 3 bases, with 15 bases lying between them. The CDR3 extends over 14 amino acids. This clonotype came up many times. The antigen is unknown. All donors with ophthalmopathy were recorded as having moderate-to-severe activity, CAS ≥3, NOSPECS ≥4 and a duration under 3 months. The study amplified TCR beta CDR3 regions using RNA transcripts. HTBI primers primed a first-round RT-PCR, and a second-round multiplex PCR followed. Each CDR3 protein is one row after TCRdb ran MiXCR on the multiplex PCR reads. Altogether 350,000 to 450,000 distinct CDR3 sequences are present, around 17% being singletons, with the ten largest covering more than 1.5%. General study points: Most thyroid-expanded clonotypes exceeding 0.001 frequency were also found in blood.

The sample comprised peripheral blood. This chain connects TRBV7-2 to TRBJ1-1, with TRBD1 as a possible D gene (5 bases). The clonotype was recovered from a woman aged 18-30 years with Graves' ophthalmopathy. For the CDR3, the DNA is TGTGCCAGCACATACGGGGCCCTTGACACTGAAGCTTTCTTT. Residues: CASTYGALDTEAFF.